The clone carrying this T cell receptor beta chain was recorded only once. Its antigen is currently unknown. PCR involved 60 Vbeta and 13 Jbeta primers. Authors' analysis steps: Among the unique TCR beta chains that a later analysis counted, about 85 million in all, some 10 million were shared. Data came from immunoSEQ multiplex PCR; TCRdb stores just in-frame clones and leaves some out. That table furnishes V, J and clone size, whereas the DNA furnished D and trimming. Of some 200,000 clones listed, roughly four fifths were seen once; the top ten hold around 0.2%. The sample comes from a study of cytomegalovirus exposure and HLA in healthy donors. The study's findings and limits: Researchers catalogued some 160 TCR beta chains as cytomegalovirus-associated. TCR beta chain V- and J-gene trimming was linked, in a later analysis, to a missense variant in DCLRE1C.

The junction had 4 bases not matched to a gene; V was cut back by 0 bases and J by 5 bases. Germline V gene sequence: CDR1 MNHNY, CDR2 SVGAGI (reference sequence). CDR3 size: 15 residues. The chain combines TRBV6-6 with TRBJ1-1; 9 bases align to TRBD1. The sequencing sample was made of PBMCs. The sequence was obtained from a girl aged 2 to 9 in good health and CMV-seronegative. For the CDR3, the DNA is TGTGCCAGCAGTTACTCGGGGACAGGGAGTACTGAAGCTTTCTTT. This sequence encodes CASSYSGTGSTEAFF.